One and the same sample provided the 15 T cell receptor beta chains below, sequenced in a study of blood T cell repertoires in COVID-19. Some clones are missing from TCRdb's copy, which holds only in-frame ones; the method was immunoSEQ multiplex PCR. The sample shows about 350,000 clones, 85% to 90% of them seen only once. The material sequenced was PBMCs or T cells enriched from blood (not recorded which). Source of these receptors: a woman between 25 and 40 years old who had been exposed to COVID-19.

The rearrangement links TRBV7-9 to TRBJ1-1, with 10 bases matching TRBD1. V lost 10 bases, J lost 8 bases, and 13 bases stayed unmatched. Germline V gene sequence: CDR1 SEHNR, CDR2 FQNEAQ (reference sequence). The CDR3 sequence is 14 residues long. The DNA of the CDR3 is TGTGCCACCCACGGGACAGGGGCTTCTGCCGAAGCTTTCTTT. Translation: CATHGTGASAEAFF.

The rearrangement joins TRBV15 to TRBJ1-1, with D possibly being TRBD1 (5 bases). The CDR3 sequence is 13 residues long. The germline V gene encodes CDR1 LNHNV and CDR2 YYDKDF (reference sequence). The V and J ends lost 3 bases and 4 bases respectively, with 9 bases between them. CDR3 loop: CATSRFGGTEAFF. The CDR3, as DNA: TGTGCCACCAGCAGGTTCGGGGGCACTGAAGCTTTCTTT. Variable domain in full (rest from reference TRBV15 and TRBJ1-1): DAMVIQNPRYQVTQFGKPVTLSCSQTLNHNVMYWYQQKSSQAPKLLFHYYDKDFNNEADTPDNFQSRRPNTSFCFLDIRSPGLGDTAMYLCATSRFGGTEAFFGQGTRLTVV.

This clone was counted between two and nine times. The rearrangement links TRBV9 to TRBJ2-7; 8 bases are shared with TRBD1. Per the germline V gene, CDR1 is SGDLS and CDR2 is YYNGEE. CDR3 size: 14 residues. The V segment lost 0 bases and the J segment 3 bases; nucleotides outside the gene matches: 2. The CDR3 reads CASSVGTGNYEQYF. As DNA, the CDR3 is TGTGCCAGCAGCGTAGGGACAGGGAACTACGAGCAGTACTTC.

The rearrangement links TRBV27 to TRBJ2-3; 9 nucleotides agree with TRBD2. V lost 3 bases and J lost 9; bases outside the gene matches: 13. Looked up from germline, CDR1 is MNHEY and CDR2 is SMNVEV (reference sequence). The CDR3 sequence is 16 residues long. This CDR3 is CASSFNRGRAGTTQYF. The CDR3 DNA reads TGTGCCAGCAGTTTTAATCGCGGGAGGGCCGGGACGACGCAGTATTTT.

The chain links TRBV19 to TRBJ1-3; D uncertain. The CDR3 runs 14 residues. V was cut by 4 bases and J by 0 bases, with 7 bases left in between. CDR1 is LNHDA, CDR2 SQIVND, per germline (reference sequence). CDR3 DNA sequence: TGTGCCAGTAGTACGGTGATCTCTGGAAACACCATATATTTT. Translated, it gives CASSTVISGNTIYF.

This clone appeared a single time. V usage is TRBV28 and J usage is TRBJ2-7, with TRBD2 matching 13 bases. CDR3 length equals 16 residues. V trimming: 4 bases; J trimming: 2 bases; junction bases outside the gene matches: 5. Germline CDR1 reads MDHEN; CDR2 reads SYDVKM. Here the CDR3 DNA reads TGTGCCAGCAGTTCCCCGGGACTAGCGGGAACCTACGAGCAGTACTTC. Translated: CASSSPGLAGTYEQYF.

This sequence joins TRBV4-1 and TRBJ2-7; 7 bases are shared with TRBD1. Germline lookup yields CDR1 MGHRA and CDR2 YSYEKL. V lost 0 bases to trimming and J lost 4 bases; unmatched junction nucleotides: 6. This CDR3 is built from 15 residues. The CDR3 sequence: CASSQDATGQYEQYF. CDR3 coding DNA: TGCGCCAGCAGCCAAGATGCGACAGGGCAGTACGAGCAGTACTTC.

The V call is TRBV5-6, the J call TRBJ1-5; D gene uncertain. Per the germline V gene, CDR1 is SGHDT and CDR2 is YYEEEE. Trimming removed 0 bases from V and 4 bases from J, with 8 bases in between. This CDR3 comprises 14 residues. This CDR3 is CASSLGRLNQPQHF. The CDR3 DNA reads as TGTGCCAGCAGCTTGGGCAGGTTGAATCAGCCCCAGCATTTT. The entire variable domain, with the rest obtained from reference TRBV5-6 and TRBJ1-5, is as follows: DAGVTQSPTHLIKTRGQQVTLRCSPKSGHDTVSWYQQALGQGPQFIFQYYEEEERQRGNFPDRFSGHQFPNYSSELNVNALLLGDSALYLCASSLGRLNQPQHFGDGTRLSIL.

This sequence joins TRBV27 and TRBJ2-3; 10 bases align to TRBD1. J lost 11 bases, V lost 5 bases, and 4 bases had no gene match. The CDR3 runs 12 residues. In germline, CDR1 is MNHEY, CDR2 SMNVEV (reference sequence). The DNA for the CDR3 is TGTGCCAGCAGTCGACAGGGGGCCGGGCAGTATTTT. This translates into CASSRQGAGQYF.

This rearrangement joins TRBV21-1 to TRBJ2-7; the table's D call, TRBD2, has no DNA check behind it. TRBV21-1 is listed as a pseudogene. The CDR3 consists of 20 residues. The CDR3 DNA is TGTGCCAGCAGCAAATGGCCGGGACTAGCGGGAGGTCCAAGCTCCTACGAGCAGTACTTC. Translation gives CASSKWPGLAGGPSSYEQYF.

V gene TRBV5-4 combines with J gene TRBJ1-1; 9 bases fit TRBD1. The CDR3 loop spans 14 amino acids. The V and J ends lost 4 bases and 4 bases, in that order; junction bases with no gene match: 5. Germline CDR1 is SGHNT and CDR2 is YYREEE (reference sequence). The CDR3 protein is CASSQDRGGTEAFF. The CDR3 DNA follows: TGTGCCAGCAGCCAAGACAGGGGGGGCACTGAAGCTTTCTTT.

The chain has TRBV3-1 (or the pseudogene TRBV3-2) and TRBJ2-1; TRBD2 aligns across 12 bases. V dropped 4 bases and J dropped 7; count of bases not matched to a gene: 5. This CDR3 has 15 residues. CDR1 and CDR2 (germline): LGHDT, YNNKEL (reference sequence). In DNA, the CDR3 is TGTGCCAGCAGCCCTAGCGGGAGGGCCTGGAATGAGCAGTTCTTC. Amino acids: CASSPSGRAWNEQFF.

V gene TRBV6-4 combines with J gene TRBJ2-3; tentatively, D is TRBD2 (5 bases). The CDR3 contains 14 residues. From germline, CDR1 is MRHNA and CDR2 SNTAGT. Trimming took off 4 bases at V and 8 bases at J, with 16 bases between the two ends. Written as DNA, the CDR3 is TGTGCCAGCAGTGCGGACTCCGAGGACGGTACGCAGTATTTT. The encoded protein is CASSADSEDGTQYF.

The chain links TRBV6-2 or TRBV6-3 to TRBJ1-1, with D maybe TRBD1 (6 bases). V was cut by 0 bases and J by 1 base, with 15 bases left in between. CDR3 length: 17 residues. Germline V CDR1 and CDR2: MNHEY, SVGEGT. CDR3: CASSYSARGLENTEAFF. Written as DNA, the CDR3 is TGTGCCAGCAGTTACTCGGCCAGGGGATTAGAGAACACTGAAGCTTTCTTT.

The chain has TRBV7-2 and TRBJ2-7, with 11 nucleotides matching TRBD1. V lost 2 bases, J lost 3 bases, and 6 bases stayed unmatched. CDR1 is SGHTA, CDR2 FQGNSA, per germline. The CDR3 covers 16 residues. In DNA, the CDR3 is TGTGCCAGCAGCTTAACACGGGACAGGGGGTACTACGAGCAGTACTTC. Translating it yields CASSLTRDRGYYEQYF.